These 24 T cell receptor beta chains came from one sample sequenced in a study of molecular identifiers for immune sequencing clone quantification. From the PCR reads, TCRdb called clonotypes with MiXCR, one entry per CDR3 protein. The sample has over 300,000 distinct CDR3 sequences; 24% are singletons. The sample consisted of naive CD8+ T cells from blood, with Jurkat cell RNA spiked in. Subset noted: FACS-sorted CD8+CD4-CCR7+CD45RA+ naive T cells. Every receptor here comes from a human donor in good health. Some libraries in this study had Jurkat cell RNA spiked in.

The V gene is TRBV7-9, the J gene TRBJ2-7; D might be TRBD2 (6 bases). The germline V gene encodes CDR1 SEHNR and CDR2 FQNEAQ (reference sequence). There are 12 residues in the CDR3. Trimming removed 5 bases from V and 5 bases from J, with 10 bases in between. The CDR3 is CASSRESNEQYF. The CDR3 region has the DNA TGTGCCAGCAGCCGGGAGTCGAACGAGCAGTACTTC.

This clonotype turned up a few times. V is TRBV12-3 or TRBV12-4 and J is TRBJ1-2; 7 positions match TRBD1. The J segment lost 8 bases and the V segment lost 5 bases, leaving 11 bases of the junction unmatched. The length of the CDR3 is 14 residues. The chain's CDR3 is CASSPPGQAGGYTF. CDR3 coding DNA: TGTGCCAGCAGTCCCCCCGGACAGGCTGGCGGCTACACCTTC.

This clonotype was picked up a small number of times. This chain uses TRBV12-3 or TRBV12-4 with TRBJ1-3; D is undetermined. The V end was cut by 0 bases, the J end by 2 bases, with 5 bases between. This CDR3 has 14 residues. This CDR3 reads CASSLAGTGNTIYF. The CDR3 DNA is TGTGCCAGCAGTTTAGCGGGAACTGGAAACACCATATATTTT.

CDR3 residues: CASSGWDEQYF. The CDR3 DNA is TGTGCCAGCAGCGGCTGGGACGAGCAGTACTTC. The chain uses TRBV11-2 and TRBJ2-7; D gene uncertain. Germline-derived CDR1 and CDR2 are SGHAT and FQNNGV. The CDR3 has 11 amino acids. Between the trimmed V and J ends, which lost 5 bases and 5 bases, there was a span of 7 bases.

The V call is TRBV7-9, the J call TRBJ1-5, with unresolved D. The CDR3 extends over 12 amino acids. Germline V lookup: CDR1 SEHNR, CDR2 FQNEAQ (reference sequence). V shed 8 bases and J shed 4 bases, with 9 bases lying between them. The CDR3 coding sequence is TGTGCCAGCGGCCTATATAATCAGCCCCAGCATTTT. This encodes CASGLYNQPQHF. The entire variable domain, with the rest obtained from reference TRBV7-9 and TRBJ1-5, is as follows: DTGVSQNPRHKITKRGQNVTFRCDPISEHNRLYWYRQTLGQGPEFLTYFQNEAQLEKSRLLSDRFSAERPKGSFSTLEIQRTEQGDSAMYLCASGLYNQPQHFGDGTRLSIL.

This clonotype was counted only a few times. The chain links TRBV7-6 to TRBJ2-3; 7 bases agree with TRBD2. The length of the CDR3 is 14 residues. V shed 5 bases, J shed 1 base, and the junction held 3 bases outside the gene matches. The germline CDR1 and CDR2 sequences are SGHVS and FNYEAQ. The CDR3 DNA reads TGTGCCAGCAGCACGGCGGGAGGCACAGATACGCAGTATTTT. Its protein product is CASSTAGGTDTQYF.

This clonotype appeared once. Given a much more abundant clone one base away, this may be a read error. The CDR3 does not end in the conserved phenylalanine or tryptophan, so this is likely a read error. The rearrangement uses TRBV19 and TRBJ2-3, with D perhaps given as TRBD1 or TRBD2 (5 bases each). The germline CDR1 and CDR2 sequences are LNHDA and SQIVND (reference sequence). V lost 4 bases to trimming and J lost 5 bases, with 16 bases between them. The CDR3 length is 15 residues. The CDR3 DNA sequence: TGTGCCAGTAGTACTATCGGGACCTTAGGAGATACGCAGTATTTG. This translates into CASSTIGTLGDTQYL.

Notes on this clonotype: This may be a read error: a much more frequent sequence differs by one nucleotide. This chain links TRBV5-3 with TRBJ2-3; the match to TRBD2 covers 11 bases. TRBV5-3 falls under the ORF class, with uncertain function. This CDR3 is 15 amino acids long. The V segment lost 8 bases and the J segment 5 bases; nucleotides outside the gene matches: 10. In DNA form, the CDR3 reads TGTGCCAGCGGCGTAGTTGGGACTAGCGGAGATACGCAGTATTTT. Translated, it gives CASGVVGTSGDTQYF.

There are a few counts of this clonotype. This chain joins TRBV13 and TRBJ2-5; 7 positions agree with TRBD1. Germline loops: CDR1 PRHDT, CDR2 FYEKMQ (reference sequence). This CDR3 has 15 amino acids. Germline trimming cut 2 bases from V and 1 base from J; bases unmatched to any gene: 4. CDR3 nucleotides: TGTGCCAGCAGCTTAAGCGACAGGGTCCAAGAGACCCAGTACTTC. Translating it yields CASSLSDRVQETQYF.

This clonotype was seen more than once but under ten times. This sequence joins TRBV9 and TRBJ2-7; perhaps TRBD1 as D (6 bases). This CDR3 is built from 16 residues. Trimming cost V 4 bases and J 0 bases, with 17 bases left between them. CDR1 is SGDLS, CDR2 YYNGEE, per germline. The CDR3: CASSKGWTVSSYEQYF. CDR3 coding DNA: TGTGCCAGCAGCAAAGGGTGGACAGTCAGCTCCTACGAGCAGTACTTC.

Comment on this clonotype: This clone may be a read error of a much larger clone one base away. The V gene is TRBV7-9, the J gene TRBJ2-3; the D is unclear. The ends were cut back, 5 bases at V and 2 bases at J, with 11 bases in the middle. This CDR3 has 14 residues. Looked up from germline, CDR1 is SEHNR and CDR2 is FQNEAQ (reference sequence). CDR3 nucleotide sequence: TGTGCCAGCAGCCCAGAAACAGCCACAGATACGCAGTATTTT. This translates into CASSPETATDTQYF.

This clonotype was detected ten times or more. The rearrangement uses TRBV28 and TRBJ2-3, with 9 bases identical to TRBD1. Germline trimming cut 2 bases from V and 2 bases from J; bases unmatched to any gene: 2. The CDR3 runs 15 residues. Per germline, CDR1 MDHEN and CDR2 SYDVKM. CDR3 in amino acids: CASSLGTGLTDTQYF. CDR3 nucleotides: TGTGCCAGCAGTTTAGGGACAGGGCTCACAGATACGCAGTATTTT.

This clonotype has at least ten counts. The J gene is TRBJ1-1, the V gene TRBV4-3; 8 bases are a match to TRBD1. V trimming: 1 base; J trimming: 13 bases; junction bases outside the gene matches: 11. This CDR3 has 14 amino acids. Germline-derived CDR1 and CDR2 are LGHNA and YSLEER. The CDR3 reads CASSQGSDRGVVFF. The CDR3 DNA reads TGCGCCAGCAGCCAAGGTAGCGACAGGGGAGTAGTTTTCTTT.

This clonotype was detected a few times. The chain employs TRBV13 and TRBJ2-3; TRBD2 matches at 9 bases. The junction had 16 bases not matched to a gene; V was cut back by 3 bases and J by 6 bases. CDR1 is PRHDT and CDR2 is FYEKMQ in the germline V gene (reference sequence). This CDR3 contains 18 residues. In DNA form, the CDR3 reads TGTGCCAGCAGCTTTGGACTAGCGTCGGACGTTCAGCGCGATACGCAGTATTTT. Protein: CASSFGLASDVQRDTQYF.

Remarks on this clonotype: A much larger clonotype is one base distant, so this may be a read error. This chain links TRBV24-1 with TRBJ2-1; possibly TRBD1 for D (6 bases). Germline lookup yields CDR1 KGHDR and CDR2 SFDVKD. This CDR3 comprises 16 residues. The CDR3 loop reads CATSDPQALGDNEQLF. The CDR3 DNA reads TGTGCCACCAGTGATCCACAGGCTCTTGGGGACAATGAGCAGCTCTTC.

This clonotype was recorded a few times. The chain is built from TRBV4-3 and TRBJ2-3; TRBD2 matches at 12 bases. CDR3 size: 17 residues. CDR1 LGHNA and CDR2 YSLEER come from the germline V gene. J gave up 3 bases and V 3 bases, and 7 bases lay outside the gene matches. CDR3 in amino acids: CASSQYLAGGPTDTQYF. CDR3 nucleotide sequence: TGCGCCAGCAGCCAGTACCTAGCGGGGGGGCCGACAGATACGCAGTATTTT.

This clonotype came up many times. The rearrangement uses TRBV29-1 and TRBJ2-3, with D perhaps matching TRBD2 (5 bases). From germline, CDR1 is SQVTM and CDR2 ANQGSEA. The CDR3 runs 13 residues. The V end was cut by 2 bases, the J end by 0 bases, with 6 bases between. The CDR3 DNA sequence: TGCAGCGTTGAAAGGACTAGCACAGATACGCAGTATTTT. Amino acid sequence: CSVERTSTDTQYF.

Comments on this clonotype: A read error is possible here, since a much larger clone lies one base away. This rearrangement joins TRBV29-1 to TRBJ2-5, with D possibly being TRBD2 (5 bases). The CDR3 has 13 residues. With 0 bases removed from V and 3 bases from J, the gap between germline ends came to 8 bases. Germline CDR1 SQVTM, CDR2 ANQGSEA. CDR3 in amino acids: CSVEEWEKETQYF. The CDR3 DNA is TGCAGCGTTGAAGAGTGGGAGAAAGAGACCCAGTACTTC.

This clonotype was counted many times. The chain links TRBV20-1 to TRBJ2-7, with 9 positions matching TRBD2. V trimming: 4 bases; J trimming: 3 bases; junction bases outside the gene matches: 10. Per the germline V gene, CDR1 is DFQATT and CDR2 is SNEGSKA (reference sequence). This CDR3 has 15 residues. The CDR3 sequence: CSAKGGRAPYYEQYF. The CDR3 coding sequence is TGCAGTGCTAAGGGCGGGAGGGCCCCTTACTACGAGCAGTACTTC.

This clonotype was seen ten or more times. The V call is TRBV6-2 or TRBV6-3, the J call TRBJ1-5; no firm D call. In germline, CDR1 is MNHEY, CDR2 SVGEGT. V lost 0 bases and J lost 1, with 13 bases in between. The CDR3 spans 17 residues. The CDR3 reads CASSYSSDLGSNQPQHF. CDR3 bases: TGTGCCAGCAGTTACTCGTCGGACCTCGGGAGCAATCAGCCCCAGCATTTT.

This clonotype was picked up many times. The J gene is TRBJ2-4, the V gene TRBV9; no firm D call. Trimming took off 2 bases at V and 0 bases at J, with 9 bases between the two ends. This CDR3 is 15 amino acids long. Germline lookup yields CDR1 SGDLS and CDR2 YYNGEE. CDR3 amino acids: CASSVDGLAKNIQYF. In nucleotides, the CDR3 is TGTGCCAGCAGCGTTGATGGGCTAGCCAAAAACATTCAGTACTTC.

This clonotype was seen only a few times. The chain links TRBV13 to TRBJ1-6, with D unclear. Germline values: CDR1 PRHDT, CDR2 FYEKMQ (reference sequence). V was pared by 5 bases and J by 6 bases, with 8 bases between. The CDR3 is 13 residues long. DNA of the CDR3: TGTGCCAGCAGCCCGGCCGCTAATTCACCCCTCCACTTT. This sequence encodes CASSPAANSPLHF.

This chain links TRBV13 with TRBJ2-7; 12 nucleotides line up with TRBD2. The CDR3 is made up of 16 amino acids. Germline CDR1 reads PRHDT; CDR2 reads FYEKMQ (reference sequence). Trimming removed 5 bases from V and 1 base from J; junction bases left unmatched: 6. CDR3 sequence: CASSHSGTSGSYEQYF. CDR3 coding DNA: TGTGCCAGCAGCCATTCCGGGACTAGCGGGTCCTACGAGCAGTACTTC.

This clonotype occurred many times. The genes are TRBV27 and TRBJ2-3; 8 bases map to TRBD2. The junction had 6 bases not matched to a gene; V was cut back by 5 bases and J by 5 bases. CDR3 length equals 14 residues. Per the germline V gene, CDR1 is MNHEY and CDR2 is SMNVEV (reference sequence). The CDR3 sequence: CASSPGLAVDTQYF. CDR3 DNA sequence: TGTGCCAGCAGTCCCGGACTAGCTGTAGATACGCAGTATTTT.